The rows below give T cell receptor beta chains drawn from one sample of a study of CD8+ T cells in alopecia areata. Produced via immunoSEQ multiplex PCR; TCRdb's table is partial and in-frame only. Counted here are about 140,000 clones, 85% to 90% occurring once; the ten biggest clones make up less than 15%. The sample in question was CD8+ T cells sorted from blood, obtained at week 4, from a patient treated with tofacitinib. Every receptor here comes from a human donor with alopecia areata. Each CDR3 is given without its conserved first and last residue. Each record gives: clone size, J gene, V gene, D gene, CDR3 protein. The D gene is left open where the match is weak. Size tells how often a clone was seen (once, few, many) or the class of an expanded clone, and some rows leave it out.

-	TRBJ2-1	TRBV7-6	-	ASSLAPREAGSYNEQF
-	TRBJ2-2	TRBV7-3	TRBD1	ASSLPGGEDTGELF
-	TRBJ2-2	TRBV23-1	TRBD2	ANKGLAGTGELF
few	TRBJ2-2	TRBV21-1	-	ASTVAGGETGELF
-	TRBJ2-7	TRBV27	-	ASSLGAPGYEQY
-	TRBJ1-1	TRBV6-1	-	ASSEWIYTANPSMNTEAF
few	TRBJ2-7	TRBV29-1	TRBD2	SVWLAGSYEQY
-	TRBJ2-1	TRBV27	TRBD2	ASSLPTGLAPKGDEQF
-	TRBJ2-1	TRBV9	TRBD2	ASSSQPTGTSGINNEQF
-	TRBJ2-7	TRBV9	-	ASSPQSSYEQY
few	TRBJ2-7	TRBV13	-	ASSYGFGTGSYEQY
once	TRBJ2-7	TRBV30	-	AWSAGSLNEQY
-	TRBJ2-1	TRBV19	TRBD1	ASSGTDYNEQF
-	TRBJ2-1	TRBV7-9	-	ASSLASQNEQF
-	TRBJ2-7	TRBV6-5	-	ASSYGGSYEQY
once	TRBJ2-3	TRBV9	-	ASSVGGAYTDTQY
-	TRBJ1-5	TRBV7-9	-	ASTPQGSNQPQH
-	TRBJ2-7	TRBV7-6	-	ASSLAPGAEQY
-	TRBJ1-1	TRBV30	-	AWKSEGFTEAF
-	TRBJ2-7	TRBV29-1	-	SVEDERQSSYEQY
-	TRBJ1-1	TRBV15	-	ATSRSGGTEAF
-	TRBJ2-7	TRBV29-1	-	SVVAESYEQY
-	TRBJ1-2	TRBV19	TRBD1	ASSPGQNYGYT
-	TRBJ1-5	TRBV27	-	ASSRGGQPQH
-	TRBJ2-2	TRBV6-5	TRBD1	ASSYEPGQGIGELF
-	-	TRBV5-6	-	ASSPTGSYEQY
-	TRBJ2-7	TRBV5-4	-	ASSVGVYEQY
-	TRBJ2-7	TRBV25-1	-	AGRGAASEQY